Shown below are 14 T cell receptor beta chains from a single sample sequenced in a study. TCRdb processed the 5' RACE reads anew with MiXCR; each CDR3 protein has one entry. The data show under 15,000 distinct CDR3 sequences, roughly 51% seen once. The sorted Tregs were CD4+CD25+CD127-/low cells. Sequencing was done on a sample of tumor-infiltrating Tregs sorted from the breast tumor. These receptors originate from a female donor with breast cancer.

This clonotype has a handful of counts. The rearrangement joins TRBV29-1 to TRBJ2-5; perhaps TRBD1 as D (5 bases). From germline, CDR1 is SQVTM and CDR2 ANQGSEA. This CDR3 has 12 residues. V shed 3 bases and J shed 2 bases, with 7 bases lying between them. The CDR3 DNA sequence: TGCAGCGTTGATAAGGGGCAAGAGACCCAGTACTTC. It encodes CSVDKGQETQYF.

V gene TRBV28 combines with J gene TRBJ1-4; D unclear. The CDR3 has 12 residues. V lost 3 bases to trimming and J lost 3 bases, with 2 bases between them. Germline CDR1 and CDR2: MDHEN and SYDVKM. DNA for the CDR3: TGTGCCAGCAGTTTTGCTAATGAAAAACTGTTTTTT. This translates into CASSFANEKLFF.

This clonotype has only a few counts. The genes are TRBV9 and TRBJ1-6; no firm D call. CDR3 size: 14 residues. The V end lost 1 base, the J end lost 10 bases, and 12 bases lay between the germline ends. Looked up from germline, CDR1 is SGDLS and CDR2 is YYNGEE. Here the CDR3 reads CASSVKGGSSPLHF. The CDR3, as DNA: TGTGCCAGCAGCGTAAAGGGCGGCAGCTCACCCCTCCACTTT.

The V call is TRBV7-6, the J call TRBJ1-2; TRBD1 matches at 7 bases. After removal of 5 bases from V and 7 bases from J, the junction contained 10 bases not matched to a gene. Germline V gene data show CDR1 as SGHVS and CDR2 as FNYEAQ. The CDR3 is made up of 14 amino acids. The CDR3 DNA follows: TGTGCCAGCAGCCCAGACTCGACAGGGATTGGCTACACCTTC. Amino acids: CASSPDSTGIGYTF.

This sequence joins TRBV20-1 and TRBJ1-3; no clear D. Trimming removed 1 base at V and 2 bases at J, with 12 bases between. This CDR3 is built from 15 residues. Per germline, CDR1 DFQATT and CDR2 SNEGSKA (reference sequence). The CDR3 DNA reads TGCAGTGCTAGAGCCCCAGCGGAGGCTGGAAACACCATATATTTT. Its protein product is CSARAPAEAGNTIYF.

DNA for the CDR3: TGTGCCAGCAGAGACCGACGGCAGAGTGCTGAAGCTTTCTTT. Translating gives CASRDRRQSAEAFF. The chain carries TRBV7-2 and TRBJ1-1; D is unclear. Germline V gives CDR1 SGHTA, CDR2 FQGNSA. The CDR3 spans 14 residues. Deletions cut 6 bases from V and 6 bases from J, with 17 bases between.

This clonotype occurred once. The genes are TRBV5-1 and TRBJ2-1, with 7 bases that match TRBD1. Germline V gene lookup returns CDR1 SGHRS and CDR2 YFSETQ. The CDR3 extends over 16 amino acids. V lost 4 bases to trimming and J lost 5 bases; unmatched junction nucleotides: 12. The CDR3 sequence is CASSRSGGVTHNEQFF. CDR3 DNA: TGCGCCAGCAGCAGATCAGGGGGTGTAACCCACAATGAGCAGTTCTTC.

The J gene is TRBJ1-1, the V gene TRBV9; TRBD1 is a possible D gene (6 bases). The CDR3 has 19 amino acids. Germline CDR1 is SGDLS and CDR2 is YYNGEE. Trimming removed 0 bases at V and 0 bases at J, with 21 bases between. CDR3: CASSVVYGGGGSMNTEAFF. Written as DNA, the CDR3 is TGTGCCAGCAGCGTAGTGTATGGCGGGGGGGGCTCAATGAACACTGAAGCTTTCTTT.

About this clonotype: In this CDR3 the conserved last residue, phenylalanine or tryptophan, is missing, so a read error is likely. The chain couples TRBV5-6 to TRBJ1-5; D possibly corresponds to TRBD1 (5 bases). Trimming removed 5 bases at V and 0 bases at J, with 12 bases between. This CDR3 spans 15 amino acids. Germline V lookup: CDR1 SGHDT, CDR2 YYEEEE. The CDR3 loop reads CASRRRGDSNQPQHS. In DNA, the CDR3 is TGTGCCAGCAGGCGGAGGGGAGATAGCAATCAGCCCCAGCATTCT.

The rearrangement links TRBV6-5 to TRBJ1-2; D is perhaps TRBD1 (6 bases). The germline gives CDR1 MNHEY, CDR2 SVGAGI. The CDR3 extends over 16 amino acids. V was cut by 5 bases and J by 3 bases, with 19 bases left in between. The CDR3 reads CASSPNRVTIDYGYTF. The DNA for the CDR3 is TGTGCCAGCAGTCCTAACAGGGTCACTATCGACTATGGCTACACCTTC.

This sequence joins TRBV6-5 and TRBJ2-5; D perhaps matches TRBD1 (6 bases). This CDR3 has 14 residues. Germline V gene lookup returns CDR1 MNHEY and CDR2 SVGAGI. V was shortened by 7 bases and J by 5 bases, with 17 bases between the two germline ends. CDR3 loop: CASKGQGSGETQYF. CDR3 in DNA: TGTGCCAGCAAGGGGCAGGGGAGTGGGGAGACCCAGTACTTC.

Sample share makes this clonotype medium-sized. DNA for the CDR3: TGTGCCAGCAGTAGAAGGGAAGGGTATACTGAGCAGTTCTTC. It translates to CASSRREGYTEQFF. J is TRBJ2-1 and V is TRBV6-2 or TRBV6-3; no clear D gene. CDR3 size: 14 residues. The V gene lost 5 bases and the J gene lost 9 bases, with 17 bases spanning the gap. The germline V gene has CDR1 MNHEY and CDR2 SVGEGT.

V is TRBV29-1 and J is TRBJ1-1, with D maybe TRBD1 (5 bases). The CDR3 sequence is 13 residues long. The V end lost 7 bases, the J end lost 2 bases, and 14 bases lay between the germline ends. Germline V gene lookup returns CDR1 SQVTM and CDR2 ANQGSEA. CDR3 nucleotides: TGCAGCGCCGAGCAGGGAACTAACACTGAAGCTTTCTTT. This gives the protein CSAEQGTNTEAFF. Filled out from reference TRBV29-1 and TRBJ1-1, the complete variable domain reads SAVISQKPSRDICQRGTSLTIQCQVDSQVTMMFWYRQQPGQSLTLIATANQGSEATYESGFVIDKFPISRPNLTFSTLTVSNMSPEDSSIYLCSAEQGTNTEAFFGQGTRLTVV.

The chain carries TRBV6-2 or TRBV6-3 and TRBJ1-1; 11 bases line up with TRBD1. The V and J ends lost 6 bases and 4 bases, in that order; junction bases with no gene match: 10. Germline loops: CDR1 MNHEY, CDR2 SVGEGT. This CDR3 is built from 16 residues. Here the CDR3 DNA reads TGTGCCAGCAGGGAACGCGGAGGGACAGGGGGCACTGAAGCTTTCTTT. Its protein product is CASRERGGTGGTEAFF.